This T cell receptor beta chain was recorded in a study of blood T cell repertoires in COVID-19. Study in general: Material from acute and convalescent COVID-19 was sourced from the United States, Italy and Spain. The cDNA or gDNA used as material had been derived from T cells, B-cell-depleted T cells, or PBMCs.

In the authors' workflow: Amplification from reference gene primers served as the basis for estimated nucleated cell counts. Method: immunoSEQ multiplex PCR; TCRdb's copy keeps in-frame clones and lacks some. The V and J calls and the clone size are those of that table, but D and trimming were determined from the DNA. Here the sample spans under 75,000 clones, around 67% being singletons. The junction had 1 base not matched to a gene; V was cut back by 3 bases and J by 1 base. The CDR3 spans 14 residues. Germline V gene sequence: CDR1 LNHDA, CDR2 SQIVND (reference sequence). The sequencing sample was made of peripheral blood. The sequence was obtained from a woman aged 45-59 years with active or convalescent COVID-19. V and J are TRBV19 and TRBJ1-1; 8 bases are a match to TRBD1. CDR3 sequence reads: CASSIDRGNTEAFF. Here the CDR3 DNA reads TGTGCCAGTAGTATTGACAGGGGGAACACTGAAGCTTTCTTT.